This T cell receptor (beta chain) comes out of a study of metastatic and nonmetastatic thyroid tumors (TCRdb year 2020). For context, the study as a whole: The researchers compared repertoires between peripheral blood samples and tumor or nodule tissue samples from patients with malignant or benign thyroid disease. Paper-wide results and their limitations: In both blood and tumor samples, TCR beta diversity was reported to be significantly higher in malignant tumors than in benign nodules.

Libraries were constructed by PCR. The sample was run on an Illumina HiSeq 4000. High-throughput sequencing was used to profile the TCR beta-chain CDR3 region of every patient. In the authors' own workflow: A classifier to discriminate distant-metastatic papillary thyroid cancer patients was built from CDR3 differences across clinicopathological groups. Repertoire diversity was assessed with the Shannon index, and tumor-blood repertoire similarity with the Morisita-Horn index. TCRdb cleaned the public reads at Q25 with fastp, built clones with MiXCR and kept in-frame beta chains. TCRdb, rather than the study authors, made the V and J calls. This sample gives over 50,000 clones in total; just under 30% of them show up just once. The top ten clonotypes cover approximately 15% of the sample. Turning to this clone: No antigen is known for it. The record has no base qualities; no much larger clone is one base away.

No patient had received any treatment before thyroid surgery. Using T-cell receptor beta sequencing, the study looked back at clinical samples from patients collected from the early 2010s to the late 2010s. Per the germline V gene, MNHEY is the CDR1 and SVGEGT is the CDR2. Spanning cysteine to phenylalanine, the CDR3 consists of 14 amino acids. Only CDR3 DNA is held: 42 bases, read in frame from base 1. The junction shows trimming of 5 bases on V and 3 bases on J, and the gene matches do not reach 3 bases of it. The V and J segments used are TRBV6-2 or TRBV6-3 and TRBJ2-1; a stretch of 8 junction bases matches TRBD1. Sequenced: blood. This clonotype was obtained from a female donor with papillary thyroid cancer or a benign thyroid nodule (not recorded which). Some clones in this sample may be carry-over from other donors' samples. The DNA is TGTGCCAGCAGTGACAGGGGCGGCTACAATGAGCAGTTCTTC. Translated, it reads CASSDRGGYNEQFF.